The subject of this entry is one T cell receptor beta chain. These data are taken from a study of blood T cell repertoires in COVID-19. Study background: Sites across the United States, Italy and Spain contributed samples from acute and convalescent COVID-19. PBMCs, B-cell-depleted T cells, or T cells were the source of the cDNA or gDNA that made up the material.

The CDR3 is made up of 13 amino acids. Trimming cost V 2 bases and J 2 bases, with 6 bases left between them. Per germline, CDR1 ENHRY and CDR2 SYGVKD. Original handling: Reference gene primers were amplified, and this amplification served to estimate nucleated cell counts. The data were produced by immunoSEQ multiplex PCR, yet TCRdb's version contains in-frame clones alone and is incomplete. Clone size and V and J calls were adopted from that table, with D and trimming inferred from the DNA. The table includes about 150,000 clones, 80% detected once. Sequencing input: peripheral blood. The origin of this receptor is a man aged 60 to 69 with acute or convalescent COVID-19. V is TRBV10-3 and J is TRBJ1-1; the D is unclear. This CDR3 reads CAISETPNTEAFF. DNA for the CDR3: TGTGCCATCAGTGAGACACCTAACACTGAAGCTTTCTTT.